This T cell receptor beta chain emerged from a study of vaccination and CD4 T cells after COVID-19. V lost 6 bases, J lost 10 bases, and 8 bases stayed unmatched. The V gene's germline CDR1 is MNHEY and CDR2 SMNVEV (reference sequence). The CDR3 length is 15 residues. Stated time point: late sampling 161 to 241 days after vaccination in three convalescent patients. The treatment is: roughly 10-day PBMC culture with coronavirus spike peptide pools or control peptides (ViraFEST assay). This clonotype was seen a handful of times. What it binds is unknown. The study sequenced cultured CD4+ T cell DNA using the Oncomine TCR Beta short-read assay. TCRdb passed the PCR reads through MiXCR, listing each CDR3 protein once. The table includes about 16,000 distinct CDR3 sequences, about half detected once.

This sample comprised CD4+ T cells from blood, cultured in vitro, obtained about 7 months after SARS-CoV-2 vaccination. The chain carries TRBV27 and TRBJ2-1, with 14 bases matching TRBD2. This clonotype was obtained from a human donor who had recovered from COVID-19. CDR3 in amino acids: CASRATSGGAWEQFF. The DNA of the CDR3 is TGTGCCAGCAGGGCGACTAGCGGGGGGGCCTGGGAGCAGTTCTTC.